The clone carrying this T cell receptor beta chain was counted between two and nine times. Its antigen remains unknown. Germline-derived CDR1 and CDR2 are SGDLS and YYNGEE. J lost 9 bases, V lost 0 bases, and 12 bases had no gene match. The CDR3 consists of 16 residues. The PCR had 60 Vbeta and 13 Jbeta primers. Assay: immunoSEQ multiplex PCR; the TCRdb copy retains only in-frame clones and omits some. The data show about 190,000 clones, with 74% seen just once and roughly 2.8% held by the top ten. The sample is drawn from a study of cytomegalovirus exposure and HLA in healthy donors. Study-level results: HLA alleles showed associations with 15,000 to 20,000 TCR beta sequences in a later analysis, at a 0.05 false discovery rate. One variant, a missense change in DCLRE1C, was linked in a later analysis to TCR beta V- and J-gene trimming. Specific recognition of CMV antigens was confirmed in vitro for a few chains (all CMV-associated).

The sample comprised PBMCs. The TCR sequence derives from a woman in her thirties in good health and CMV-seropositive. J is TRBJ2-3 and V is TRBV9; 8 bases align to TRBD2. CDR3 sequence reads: CASSVAGSGARRTQYF. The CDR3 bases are TGTGCCAGCAGCGTAGCAGGTAGCGGGGCGAGGAGGACGCAGTATTTT.